This entry features one T cell receptor beta chain sequence. Its antigen is not known. This entry belongs to a study of lymphopenia after photon versus proton radiotherapy. General study findings and limits: After the lymphocyte nadir, photon-treated repertoires showed oligoclonal expansion, especially of CD8+ Temra cells. Proton therapy kept repertoires fairly stable, unlike photons, which gained effector/memory cells.

This CDR3 contains 14 residues. Trimming shortened V by 5 bases and J by 1 base, and 9 bases separated the two germline ends. Germline V CDR1 and CDR2: KGHSH, LQKENI. This table comes from immunoSEQ multiplex PCR, and its TCRdb copy is limited to in-frame clones, with some not included. Of 35,000 to 45,000 clones listed, roughly four fifths were seen once; the top ten hold roughly a quarter. Sequencing used peripheral blood, obtained from a patient treated with proton-based radiotherapy. This TCR derives from a woman aged 70-85 years with pancreatic cancer. V usage is TRBV18 and J usage is TRBJ1-5; no reliable D call. CDR3 protein: CASSSGSSNQPQHF. DNA for the CDR3: TGTGCCAGCTCATCGGGCAGCAGCAATCAGCCCCAGCATTTT.